The rows below give T cell receptor beta chains drawn from one sample of a study of Ad26.COV2.S vaccination and SARS-CoV-2 variants. TCRdb's table, derived via immunoSEQ multiplex PCR, lists solely in-frame clones and lacks some. This repertoire shows some 320,000 clones, just over 85% found once; its top ten account for 1.5% to 2.5%. The sample in question was peripheral blood, obtained in a trial of Ad26.COV2.S vaccine versus placebo. All receptors come from a person between 18 and 65 years old who received the Ad26.COV2.S COVID-19 vaccine or a placebo. The CDR3 runs from the conserved cysteine through the conserved F or W. Fields, in order: V gene, clone size, J gene, D gene, CDR3 protein, CDR3 DNA. The D gene is left open where the match is weak. Clone size, where shown, is once, few, many, or a class for clones that have expanded.

V: TRBV7-2; size: NA; J: TRBJ2-2; D: NA; CDR3: CASSLAHLRLAGELFF; DNA: TGTGCCAGCAGCTTAGCGCATTTGCGTCTCGCCGGGGAGCTGTTTTTT
V: TRBV5-1; size: NA; J: TRBJ1-2; D: TRBD1; CDR3: CASRGTGGGYTF; DNA: TGCGCCAGCAGGGGGACAGGGGGTGGCTACACCTTC
V: TRBV30; size: NA; J: TRBJ1-2; D: NA; CDR3: CAWSVPGRARTF; DNA: TGTGCCTGGAGTGTACCAGGCAGGGCTAGGACCTTC
V: TRBV5-1; size: NA; J: TRBJ2-7; D: TRBD2; CDR3: CASKLAALEAYEQYF; DNA: TGCGCCAGCAAACTAGCGGCGCTTGAAGCCTACGAGCAGTACTTC
V: TRBV18; size: NA; J: TRBJ2-2; D: NA; CDR3: CASSSWQGSNTGELFF; DNA: TGTGCCAGCTCATCGTGGCAGGGGTCGAACACCGGGGAGCTGTTTTTT
V: TRBV19; size: NA; J: TRBJ1-5; D: NA; CDR3: CASTLSYRVNNQPQHF; DNA: TGTGCCAGTACCCTTTCCTACAGGGTTAACAATCAGCCCCAGCATTTT
V: TRBV30; size: once; J: TRBJ2-3; D: TRBD2; CDR3: CACTSGGPDTQYF; DNA: TGTGCCTGCACTAGCGGGGGGCCCGATACGCAGTATTTT
V: TRBV5-4; size: NA; J: TRBJ2-7; D: NA; CDR3: CASSQTGSSGEQYF; DNA: TGTGCCAGCAGCCAAACAGGGAGCTCCGGCGAGCAGTACTTC
V: TRBV5-6; size: NA; J: TRBJ1-4; D: NA; CDR3: CASSLLRRGEKLFF; DNA: TGTGCCAGCAGCTTGTTACGCAGGGGTGAAAAACTGTTTTTT
V: TRBV28; size: few; J: TRBJ1-2; D: NA; CDR3: CASSFGRGYGYTF; DNA: TGTGCCAGCAGTTTTGGCAGGGGCTATGGCTACACCTTC
V: TRBV19; size: NA; J: TRBJ1-4; D: NA; CDR3: CASSITGAEKLFF; DNA: TGTGCCAGTAGTATAACCGGCGCAGAAAAACTGTTTTTT
V: TRBV30; size: NA; J: TRBJ1-4; D: NA; CDR3: CAWSAGALGEKLFF; DNA: TGTGCCTGGAGTGCGGGGGCGCTGGGTGAAAAACTGTTTTTT
V: TRBV4-2; size: NA; J: TRBJ2-4; D: TRBD2; CDR3: CASSQLLAGDVAKNIQYF; DNA: TGTGCCAGCAGCCAGCTACTAGCGGGGGATGTAGCCAAAAACATTCAGTACTTC
V: TRBV6-1; size: NA; J: TRBJ1-2; D: NA; CDR3: CASTQGPYGYTF; DNA: TGTGCCAGCACCCAGGGGCCCTACGGCTACACCTTC
V: TRBV18; size: once; J: TRBJ2-2; D: TRBD1; CDR3: CASSPGTGDTGELFF; DNA: TGTGCCAGCTCACCTGGGACAGGGGACACCGGGGAGCTGTTTTTT
V: TRBV5-4; size: NA; J: TRBJ1-2; D: NA; CDR3: CASSLRRNYGYTF; DNA: TGTGCCAGCAGCTTGCGCAGGAACTATGGCTACACCTTC
V: TRBV4-1; size: NA; J: TRBJ2-3; D: TRBD2; CDR3: CASSQARLAGGSTDTQYF; DNA: TGCGCCAGCAGCCAAGCGAGACTAGCGGGGGGGAGCACAGATACGCAGTATTTT
V: TRBV4-1; size: NA; J: TRBJ2-1; D: TRBD2; CDR3: CASTLRAGGSYNEQFF; DNA: TGCGCCAGCACCCTTAGAGCGGGGGGGTCTTACAATGAGCAGTTCTTC
V: TRBV6-1; size: NA; J: TRBJ1-6; D: NA; CDR3: CASREYPRSYNSPLHF; DNA: TGTGCCAGCAGGGAATACCCCCGCTCCTATAATTCACCCCTCCACTTT
V: TRBV18; size: NA; J: TRBJ2-5; D: TRBD1; CDR3: CASSPPGQKSFLTQYF; DNA: TGTGCCAGCTCACCCCCGGGACAGAAGTCTTTCTTGACCCAGTACTTC
V: TRBV5-6; size: NA; J: TRBJ2-7; D: TRBD1; CDR3: CASNAYRDRGSYEQYF; DNA: TGTGCCAGCAACGCGTACCGGGACAGGGGTTCCTACGAGCAGTACTTC
V: TRBV30; size: NA; J: TRBJ1-1; D: NA; CDR3: CAGQSRTEAFF; DNA: TGTGCCGGCCAGTCAAGGACTGAAGCTTTCTTT
V: TRBV5-6; size: NA; J: TRBJ2-7; D: NA; CDR3: CASTQQRWLGLYEQYF; DNA: TGTGCCAGCACCCAACAACGGTGGCTGGGCCTCTACGAGCAGTACTTC
V: TRBV21-1; size: NA; J: TRBJ1-6; D: NA; CDR3: CASSKGQSNSPLHF; DNA: TGTGCCAGCAGCAAAGGACAGAGCAATTCACCCCTCCACTTT
V: TRBV3-1/TRBV3-2; size: once; J: TRBJ2-2; D: NA; CDR3: CASSHGRATGELFF; DNA: TGTGCCAGCAGCCATGGCAGGGCCACCGGGGAGCTGTTTTTT
V: TRBV3-1/TRBV3-2; size: NA; J: TRBJ1-1; D: TRBD1; CDR3: CASSQAVPPGPGGRAFF; DNA: TGTGCCAGCAGCCAAGCTGTCCCTCCGGGTCCAGGGGGACGGGCTTTCTTT
V: TRBV4-3; size: NA; J: TRBJ2-5; D: TRBD2; CDR3: CASSFRGGAGETQYF; DNA: TGCGCCAGCAGCTTCCGCGGGGGGGCAGGTGAGACCCAGTACTTC
V: TRBV15; size: NA; J: TRBJ1-1; D: NA; CDR3: CATSRAGPEAFF; DNA: TGTGCCACCAGCAGAGCAGGCCCCGAAGCTTTCTTT
V: TRBV6-5; size: NA; J: TRBJ2-1; D: TRBD1; CDR3: CASSSRVGQGDLF; DNA: TGTGCCAGCAGTTCTCGGGTGGGACAGGGGGACCTCTTC
V: TRBV25-1; size: NA; J: TRBJ2-3; D: TRBD2; CDR3: CASNLAGSLGDTQYF; DNA: TGTGCCAGCAACTTAGCGGGGAGCCTTGGGGATACGCAGTATTTT
V: TRBV28; size: NA; J: TRBJ1-1; D: NA; CDR3: CASSLGGQGLAEAFF; DNA: TGTGCCAGCAGTTTAGGAGGGCAGGGCTTGGCTGAAGCTTTCTTT
V: TRBV10-3; size: NA; J: TRBJ2-7; D: NA; CDR3: CAISVERFGGEQYF; DNA: TGTGCCATCAGTGTTGAAAGGTTTGGGGGCGAGCAGTACTTC
V: TRBV19; size: NA; J: TRBJ2-3; D: NA; CDR3: CASSIRAGARQDTQYF; DNA: TGTGCCAGTAGTATAAGGGCGGGGGCCCGTCAGGATACGCAGTATTTT
V: TRBV9; size: NA; J: TRBJ1-2; D: TRBD1; CDR3: CASSPQQPNQGGDGYTF; DNA: TGTGCCAGCAGCCCCCAGCAGCCAAACCAGGGGGGAGATGGCTACACCTTC